This is a list of T cell receptor beta chains from one sample in a study of early T cells in non-severe SARS-CoV-2 infection. TCRdb itself ran the 5' RACE reads through MiXCR, one entry per CDR3 protein. The data contain tens of thousands of distinct CDR3 sequences, about 11% of them singletons. Here the sequenced sample was whole blood, taken at baseline. Receptor source: an adult who was a healthcare worker with PCR-confirmed SARS-CoV-2 infection or an uninfected control (not recorded which). CDR3s include the opening cysteine and the closing phenylalanine or tryptophan. The D gene is left open where the match is weak. Part of the rows lack a size; the others show once, few, many or a class for expanded clones.

size	V	J	D	DNA	CDR3
.	TRBV6-6	TRBJ2-1	TRBD1	TGTGCCAGCAGTTACTCGGACAGGGGGAATGAGCAGTTCTTC	CASSYSDRGNEQFF
few	TRBV9	TRBJ1-6	.	TGTGCCAGCAGCGCTTGGCTAGGATCACCCCTCCACTTT	CASSAWLGSPLHF
few	TRBV20-1	TRBJ2-5	.	TGCAGTGCTACTTTAAGCCTGGCTGGAGAGACCCAGTACTTC	CSATLSLAGETQYF
many	TRBV29-1	TRBJ1-2	TRBD1	TGCAGCGTTGATGGGACAGGGTTGTTTGGCTACACCTTC	CSVDGTGLFGYTF
few	TRBV6-5	TRBJ1-3	TRBD1	TGTGCCAGCAAAAGACAGGGGGGTGGAAACACCATATATTTT	CASKRQGGGNTIYF
.	TRBV7-7	TRBJ2-1	TRBD2	TGTGCCAGCAGCTTAGCCAGCGGGGGGAGCTCCTACAATGAGCAGTTCTTC	CASSLASGGSSYNEQFF
.	TRBV29-1	TRBJ1-3	.	TGCAGCGTTGAAGTACCAGGGGATTCGGGCGGAAACACCATATATTTT	CSVEVPGDSGGNTIYF
few	TRBV21-1	TRBJ1-2	.	TGTGCCAGCAGCAAAGGAGAGGGCAGGGGCCGTAGGGGCTACACCTTC	CASSKGEGRGRRGYTF
many	TRBV7-2	TRBJ2-5	.	TGTGCCAGCAGCTTCTACAGAGAGACCCAGTACTTC	CASSFYRETQYF
few	TRBV6-2/TRBV6-3	TRBJ1-6	.	TGTGCCAGCAGGGTCGGTAATTCACCCCTCCACTTT	CASRVGNSPLHF